The 25 T cell receptor beta chains below come from one sample, sequenced in a study of T cells in Graves' hyperthyroidism and ophthalmopathy. Researchers took RNA transcripts and amplified the TCR beta CDR3 regions from them. TCR CDR3 underwent first-round RT-PCR with the HTBI primer set. TCRdb itself ran the multiplex PCR reads through MiXCR, one entry per CDR3 protein. The table records about 200,000 distinct CDR3 sequences, about 17% of them present only once. The material sequenced was blood. These receptors were taken from a woman in her forties or fifties with Graves' hyperthyroidism.

This clonotype was detected many times. The chain is built from TRBV20-1 and TRBJ1-4; 8 bases map to TRBD1. The CDR3 runs 18 residues. The V gene end was trimmed by 2 bases and the J gene end by 7 bases; junction bases not matched to a gene: 18. Germline assignment: CDR1 DFQATT and CDR2 SNEGSKA (reference sequence). CDR3 protein: CSARKETGVEGAGEKLFF. The CDR3 coding sequence is TGCAGTGCTAGAAAAGAGACAGGGGTTGAAGGGGCGGGTGAAAAACTGTTTTTT.

This clonotype was seen ten or more times. J is TRBJ2-3 and V is TRBV6-4; TRBD2 aligns across 8 bases. The CDR3 consists of 16 residues. Germline-derived CDR1 and CDR2 are MRHNA and SNTAGT. Trimming cost V 4 bases and J 2 bases; bases outside gene matches: 8. The CDR3 region is CASSGTSRRLTDTQYF. In nucleotides, the CDR3 is TGTGCCAGCAGTGGGACTAGCCGTAGACTCACAGATACGCAGTATTTT.

This clonotype was seen ten or more times. The chain recombines TRBV20-1 with TRBJ2-3; 10 positions agree with TRBD2. V was pared by 6 bases and J by 5 bases, with 8 bases of the junction left unmatched. Germline V gives CDR1 DFQATT, CDR2 SNEGSKA (reference sequence). This CDR3 is 14 amino acids long. The CDR3 DNA sequence: TGCAGTGCCAAGCGGGAGGGCCTAGGAGATACGCAGTATTTT. Translation: CSAKREGLGDTQYF.

This clonotype was counted at least ten times. This chain links TRBV28 with TRBJ2-7, with D hard to call. The V end lost 3 bases, the J end lost 0 bases, and 9 bases lay between the germline ends. Per germline, CDR1 MDHEN and CDR2 SYDVKM. This CDR3 has 14 residues. The CDR3 DNA reads as TGTGCCAGCAGTTTTGGCGGTAGCTCCTACGAGCAGTACTTC. As protein: CASSFGGSSYEQYF.

This clonotype was seen repeatedly, ten times or more. The J gene is TRBJ2-1, the V gene TRBV12-3 or TRBV12-4; maybe TRBD2 (6 bases). V shed 4 bases and J shed 2 bases, with 9 bases lying between them. The CDR3 is 14 residues long. CDR3 coding DNA: TGTGCCAGCAGTTATGGACTACCCTACAATGAGCAGTTCTTC. Translated: CASSYGLPYNEQFF.

This clonotype has at least ten counts. V is TRBV24-1 and J is TRBJ2-5; 8 bases align to TRBD1. The CDR3 extends over 16 amino acids. CDR1 KGHDR and CDR2 SFDVKD come from the germline V gene. The trim removed 7 bases at V and 5 bases at J, leaving 14 bases unmatched. The CDR3 spells CATRAGTGRLGETQYF. CDR3 nucleotide sequence: TGTGCCACCAGAGCAGGGACAGGCCGGCTTGGGGAGACCCAGTACTTC.

The table lists this clonotype with many counts. The chain couples TRBV20-1 to TRBJ2-5; no firm D call. V gave up 3 bases and J gave up 2 bases, with 1 base separating them. The length of the CDR3 is 10 residues. Germline lookup yields CDR1 DFQATT and CDR2 SNEGSKA (reference sequence). CDR3: CSASQETQYF. The CDR3 DNA sequence: TGCAGTGCTAGTCAAGAGACCCAGTACTTC.

This clonotype was seen ten or more times. This rearrangement joins TRBV28 to TRBJ2-7; 10 bases map to TRBD2. Trimming took 6 bases from V and 4 from J; bases not matched to a gene: 9. Germline V gene lookup returns CDR1 MDHEN and CDR2 SYDVKM. The CDR3 runs to 15 residues. The CDR3 reads CASSEISGRLYEQYF. The DNA of the CDR3 is TGTGCCAGCAGCGAAATTAGCGGGAGGTTGTACGAGCAGTACTTC. Based on the CDR3 plus reference TRBV28 and TRBJ2-7, the full variable domain is DVKVTQSSRYLVKRTGEKVFLECVQDMDHENMFWYRQDPGLGLRLIYFSYDVKMKEKGDIPEGYSVSREKKERFSLILESASTNQTSMYLCASSEISGRLYEQYFGPGTRLTVT.

This clonotype has just one count. Being one base from a much bigger clone, this may be a read error. The chain recombines TRBV6-2 or TRBV6-3 with TRBJ1-1; no reliable D call. The CDR3 length is 15 residues. V was clipped by 6 bases and J by 4 bases, with 18 bases between them. Germline CDR1 reads MNHEY; CDR2 reads SVGEGT. For the CDR3, the DNA is TGTGCCAGCAGCAACCCTGGGAGGGTGGGCACTGAAGCTTTCTTT. It encodes CASSNPGRVGTEAFF.

There are many counts of this clonotype. The genes are TRBV6-1 and TRBJ2-4; TRBD1 is a possible D gene (5 bases). Germline assignment: CDR1 MNHNS and CDR2 SASEGT. The CDR3 runs to 14 residues. The ends were cut back, 8 bases at V and 3 bases at J, with 14 bases in the middle. In DNA, the CDR3 is TGTGCCAGCCTAATGCAGGGCCGCAAAAACATTCAGTACTTC. It translates to CASLMQGRKNIQYF.

V and J are TRBV30 and TRBJ2-6; D is undetermined. The V gene's germline CDR1 is GTSNPN and CDR2 SVGIG (reference sequence). The CDR3 spans 15 residues. V lost 1 base, J lost 0 bases, and 7 bases lay in between. CDR3 protein: CAWSATTSGANVLTF. In DNA form, the CDR3 reads TGTGCCTGGAGTGCGACCACCTCTGGGGCCAACGTCCTGACTTTC.

J is TRBJ2-2 and V is TRBV19; the match to TRBD2 covers 9 bases. This CDR3 contains 18 residues. Losses at the gene ends were 0 bases for V and 3 bases for J; bases not matched to a gene: 8. Germline values: CDR1 LNHDA, CDR2 SQIVND (reference sequence). The CDR3 DNA follows: TGTGCCAGTAGTATAGACAATAGCGGGAGTGTTTACACCGGGGAGCTGTTTTTT. It codes for CASSIDNSGSVYTGELFF.

This chain joins TRBV2 and TRBJ2-2; TRBD2 aligns across 10 bases. The CDR3 covers 18 residues. The V gene's germline CDR1 is SNHLY and CDR2 FYNNEI. V trimming: 1 base; J trimming: 4 bases; junction bases outside the gene matches: 9. The DNA for the CDR3 is TGTGCCAGCAGTGAAGAAGGGGCTCTAGCGGGAGTCACCGGGGAGCTGTTTTTT. This sequence encodes CASSEEGALAGVTGELFF.

This clonotype was found many times. The chain combines TRBV14 with TRBJ2-7; D uncertain. The CDR3 loop spans 14 amino acids. V shed 4 bases and J shed 0 bases, with 10 bases lying between them. Per the germline V gene, CDR1 is SGHDN and CDR2 is FVKESK. The CDR3 protein is CASSLKSSSYEQYF. As DNA, the CDR3 is TGTGCCAGCAGCCTTAAGTCTTCCTCCTACGAGCAGTACTTC. The variable domain in full, with the rest retrieved from reference TRBV14 and TRBJ2-7, is EAGVTQFPSHSVIEKGQTVTLRCDPISGHDNLYWYRRVMGKEIKFLLHFVKESKQDESGMPNNRFLAERTGGTYSTLKVQPAELEDSGVYFCASSLKSSSYEQYFGPGTRLTVT.

This clonotype came up many times. This rearrangement joins TRBV18 to TRBJ1-1; D not resolved. Trimming shortened V by 3 bases and J by 2 bases, and 1 base separated the two germline ends. Per germline, CDR1 KGHSH and CDR2 LQKENI. The CDR3 consists of 11 residues. CDR3: CASSPNTEAFF. As DNA, the CDR3 is TGTGCCAGCTCACCCAACACTGAAGCTTTCTTT.

This chain joins TRBV30 and TRBJ2-1; D call uncertain. This CDR3 comprises 14 residues. Germline V gene lookup returns CDR1 GTSNPN and CDR2 SVGIG (reference sequence). V was clipped by 5 bases and J by 5 bases, with 16 bases between them. The chain's CDR3 is CAWGNAGRHNEQFF. CDR3 nucleotides: TGTGCCTGGGGGAACGCTGGAAGACACAATGAGCAGTTCTTC.

This clonotype was observed many times. J is TRBJ1-3 and V is TRBV11-2; perhaps TRBD1 as D (6 bases). The CDR3 is 15 amino acids. V was cut by 4 bases and J by 4 bases, with 14 bases left in between. Looked up from germline, CDR1 is SGHAT and CDR2 is FQNNGV. CDR3 DNA sequence: TGTGCCAGCAGCTCCACGACAGGTAGCGGAAACACCATATATTTT. It specifies CASSSTTGSGNTIYF.

Many counts were recorded for this clonotype. The chain has TRBV20-1 and TRBJ1-1, with D tentatively TRBD1 (6 bases). This CDR3 is built from 14 residues. Trimming cost V 6 bases and J 4 bases, with 18 bases left between them. CDR1 is DFQATT, CDR2 SNEGSKA, per germline (reference sequence). Here the CDR3 reads CSAVTSRGSTEAFF. CDR3 sequence (DNA): TGCAGTGCGGTTACATCCAGGGGAAGCACTGAAGCTTTCTTT.

This clonotype appeared many times. The genes are TRBV30 and TRBJ2-1; 10 bases map to TRBD1. This CDR3 comprises 12 residues. Germline lookup yields CDR1 GTSNPN and CDR2 SVGIG (reference sequence). The V segment lost 5 bases and the J segment 8 bases; nucleotides outside the gene matches: 3. In DNA form, the CDR3 reads TGTGCCTGGGGGACAGGGGTTGATGAGCAGTTCTTC. Its translation: CAWGTGVDEQFF.

The chain links TRBV19 to TRBJ1-1; no clear D. Germline V gives CDR1 LNHDA, CDR2 SQIVND (reference sequence). The CDR3 totals 14 residues. V was shortened by 3 bases and J by 1 base, with 9 bases between the two germline ends. The CDR3 is CASSIGRWNTEAFF. In DNA, the CDR3 is TGTGCCAGTAGTATCGGACGGTGGAACACTGAAGCTTTCTTT.

Only a few counts were recorded for this clonotype. The J gene is TRBJ1-1, the V gene TRBV11-3; possible D gene TRBD1, 6 bases. This CDR3 has 15 amino acids. Germline assignment: CDR1 SGHNT and CDR2 YENEEA. V shed 0 bases and J shed 4 bases, with 12 bases lying between them. Here the CDR3 DNA reads TGTGCCAGCAGCTTAGATAACAGGGAGTTCACTGAAGCTTTCTTT. Protein: CASSLDNREFTEAFF.

This clonotype has ten or more counts. The chain uses TRBV11-2 and TRBJ2-2; no firm D call. The CDR3 sequence is 15 residues long. Germline CDR1 and CDR2: SGHAT and FQNNGV. The germline V and J ends were trimmed by 0 bases and 1 base, with 6 bases remaining between them. Written as DNA, the CDR3 is TGTGCCAGCAGCTTAGACGGACGGAACACCGGGGAGCTGTTTTTT. Its translation is CASSLDGRNTGELFF.

This clonotype was seen many times. The chain combines TRBV20-1 with TRBJ2-1; TRBD2 matches 8 bases. This CDR3 contains 14 residues. The ends lost 1 base at V and 7 bases at J; junction bases unmatched: 6. Looked up from germline, CDR1 is DFQATT and CDR2 is SNEGSKA (reference sequence). CDR3 nucleotides: TGCAGTGCTAGAGGGACTAGCACACATAATGAGCAGTTCTTC. As protein: CSARGTSTHNEQFF.

CDR3 sequence reads: CASSQEVKHTGNTIYF. The CDR3 nucleotides read TGTGCCAGCAGCCAAGAAGTAAAGCACACTGGAAACACCATATATTTT. The J gene is TRBJ1-3, the V gene TRBV3-1; D not certain. This CDR3 region has 16 residues. Germline CDR1 and CDR2: LGHDT and YNNKEL (reference sequence). V lost 0 bases and J lost 2, with 11 bases in between.

The chain links TRBV4-1 to TRBJ2-2; D unclear. This CDR3 has 15 residues. V was clipped by 1 base and J by 6 bases, with 12 bases between them. Germline V gene lookup returns CDR1 MGHRA and CDR2 YSYEKL. The CDR3: CASSQGEVRSGELFF. The CDR3 nucleotides read TGCGCCAGCAGCCAAGGCGAAGTGAGGTCCGGGGAGCTGTTTTTT.